This is a list of T cell receptor beta chains from one sample in a study of T-cell memory formation after mild COVID-19. TCRdb independently ran MiXCR on the 5' RACE reads; one entry per CDR3 protein. The table records about 440,000 distinct CDR3 sequences, 15% to 20% of them present only once. The sequenced sample was PBMCs or a T cell subset sorted from them (not recorded which). The receptor source for this set is an adult woman who had mild COVID-19 (a few samples of this study predate the infection). Cell type and time point are not known. Each CDR3 is given with its conserved first and last residue. The order of the fields is clone size, V gene, J gene, D gene, CDR3 protein, CDR3 DNA. D genes are given only for firm matches. Clone sizes are given selectively: once, few, many, or a class where the clone is expanded.

few	TRBV7-2	TRBJ1-5	TRBD1	CASSARTGISNQPQHF	TGTGCCAGCAGCGCCCGGACAGGGATTAGCAATCAGCCCCAGCATTTT
NA	TRBV6-5	TRBJ1-1	TRBD1	CASSYEGQGADTEAFF	TGTGCCAGCAGCTACGAAGGACAGGGGGCTGACACTGAAGCTTTCTTT
NA	TRBV10-3	TRBJ1-5	TRBD1	CAIRSGQDNQPQHF	TGTGCCATCAGGTCGGGACAGGACAATCAGCCCCAGCATTTT
NA	TRBV5-1	TRBJ2-7	NA	CASSSPLGTSSYEQYF	TGCGCCAGCAGCTCGCCCCTTGGGACCTCATCCTACGAGCAGTACTTC
NA	TRBV6-2/TRBV6-3	TRBJ2-1	NA	CASSYVLDEQFF	TGTGCCAGCAGTTACGTCCTCGATGAGCAGTTCTTC
NA	TRBV6-2/TRBV6-3	TRBJ2-1	NA	CASSDRGRQYNEQFF	TGTGCCAGCAGTGATCGGGGGCGCCAATACAATGAGCAGTTCTTC
NA	TRBV29-1	TRBJ1-5	NA	CSVRTGTGNQPQHF	TGCAGCGTCCGTACAGGGACGGGTAATCAGCCCCAGCATTTT
NA	TRBV6-2/TRBV6-3	TRBJ1-3	TRBD1	CASSYSLGTVSGNTIYF	TGTGCCAGCAGTTACAGCCTTGGGACAGTCTCTGGAAACACCATATATTTT
NA	TRBV7-9	TRBJ2-7	NA	CASSSEEGIGYEQYF	TGTGCCAGCAGCTCAGAAGAGGGTATTGGCTACGAGCAGTACTTC
once	TRBV18	TRBJ1-4	NA	CASSTMGPLTNEKLFF	TGTGCCAGCTCAACAATGGGACCCTTAACTAATGAAAAACTGTTTTTT
NA	TRBV4-3	TRBJ1-1	TRBD1	CASSQGGRQGLSTEAFF	TGCGCCAGCAGCCAGGGGGGGCGACAGGGTTTGAGCACTGAAGCTTTCTTT
NA	TRBV2	TRBJ2-7	TRBD2	CASRGLATTYEQYF	TGTGCCAGCAGGGGACTAGCGACGACCTACGAGCAGTACTTC